The rows below give T cell receptor beta chains drawn from one sample of a study of beta chain features in type 1 diabetes. Method: immunoSEQ multiplex PCR; TCRdb's copy keeps in-frame clones and lacks some. This table has about 360,000 clones, roughly 13% appearing once. Sequencing was done on a sample of naive CD4+ T cells from blood. These receptor sequences come from a man aged 18 to 30 in good health. The CDR3 runs from the conserved cysteine through the conserved F or W. The order of the fields is D gene, V gene, J gene, CDR3 protein. The D gene is left open where the match is weak.

D gene: .
V gene: TRBV6-1
J gene: TRBJ2-1
CDR3 protein: CASQRLLISYNEQFF

D gene: .
V gene: TRBV7-2
J gene: TRBJ2-7
CDR3 protein: CASSWSGAAGGDEQYF

D gene: .
V gene: TRBV9
J gene: TRBJ2-1
CDR3 protein: CASSVDPSSYNEQFF

D gene: TRBD1
V gene: TRBV5-6
J gene: TRBJ2-4
CDR3 protein: CASSLVGQGPIQYF

D gene: TRBD1
V gene: TRBV7-2
J gene: TRBJ1-2
CDR3 protein: CASSLVGTGGGYGYTF

D gene: TRBD2
V gene: TRBV28
J gene: TRBJ2-5
CDR3 protein: CASSQRLAGGPRETQYF

D gene: TRBD1
V gene: TRBV7-7
J gene: TRBJ2-3
CDR3 protein: CASSLGQDGDTQYF

D gene: TRBD2
V gene: TRBV10-3
J gene: TRBJ2-7
CDR3 protein: CAIRGGWSSSYEQYF

D gene: .
V gene: TRBV30
J gene: TRBJ1-1
CDR3 protein: CAWSVTGLGTEAFF

D gene: .
V gene: TRBV28
J gene: TRBJ1-4
CDR3 protein: CASSLVRWLTNEKLFF

D gene: .
V gene: TRBV7-9
J gene: TRBJ1-4
CDR3 protein: CASSPRTRSNEKLFF

D gene: .
V gene: TRBV28
J gene: TRBJ1-2
CDR3 protein: CASSSNTLGHYGYTF

D gene: .
V gene: TRBV9
J gene: TRBJ1-6
CDR3 protein: CASSVRGGNSPLHF

D gene: .
V gene: TRBV14
J gene: TRBJ2-1
CDR3 protein: CASSQESGTYNEQFF

D gene: TRBD1
V gene: TRBV19
J gene: TRBJ2-7
CDR3 protein: CASRQPGGASYEQYF

D gene: .
V gene: TRBV28
J gene: TRBJ1-4
CDR3 protein: CASSLPLGELFF

D gene: TRBD2
V gene: TRBV9
J gene: TRBJ2-1
CDR3 protein: CASSGRTSGLNEQFF

D gene: .
V gene: TRBV28
J gene: TRBJ2-3
CDR3 protein: CASRGVQGHTDTQYF

D gene: .
V gene: TRBV4-2
J gene: TRBJ2-1
CDR3 protein: CASSSRTGPSSYNEQFF

D gene: .
V gene: TRBV19
J gene: TRBJ2-3
CDR3 protein: CASSLGQADTQYF

D gene: .
V gene: TRBV7-2
J gene: TRBJ2-1
CDR3 protein: CASSSQGYNEQFF

D gene: .
V gene: TRBV28
J gene: TRBJ1-1
CDR3 protein: CASSLPGHFEAFF

D gene: TRBD2
V gene: TRBV7-2
J gene: TRBJ2-1
CDR3 protein: CASSSRTSGPYNEQFF

D gene: .
V gene: TRBV19
J gene: TRBJ1-4
CDR3 protein: CASSQTAGVQTNEKLFF

D gene: .
V gene: TRBV7-2
J gene: TRBJ2-1
CDR3 protein: CASTPGSYNEQFF

D gene: TRBD1
V gene: TRBV5-6
J gene: TRBJ1-3
CDR3 protein: CASSGTGLRNTIYF

D gene: TRBD1
V gene: TRBV5-4
J gene: TRBJ1-2
CDR3 protein: CASSSNPGQSYGYTF

D gene: .
V gene: TRBV6-4
J gene: TRBJ1-1
CDR3 protein: CASSVRANTEAFF

D gene: .
V gene: TRBV28
J gene: TRBJ1-5
CDR3 protein: CASSQATGLNQPQHF

D gene: .
V gene: TRBV5-4
J gene: TRBJ2-3
CDR3 protein: CASQDGNTDTQYF

D gene: .
V gene: TRBV28
J gene: TRBJ1-2
CDR3 protein: CASSKGSILDSRYGYTF

D gene: .
V gene: TRBV18
J gene: TRBJ1-1
CDR3 protein: CASSAGQNTEAFF

D gene: .
V gene: TRBV30
J gene: TRBJ1-5
CDR3 protein: CAWSVSGRGSNQPQHF

D gene: TRBD1
V gene: TRBV29-1
J gene: TRBJ2-1
CDR3 protein: CSVRDRGSSYNEQFF

D gene: TRBD1
V gene: TRBV7-9
J gene: TRBJ2-7
CDR3 protein: CASSPPGDRGVEQYF

D gene: .
V gene: TRBV30
J gene: TRBJ2-7
CDR3 protein: CAWSLGQVQYF

D gene: .
V gene: TRBV29-1
J gene: TRBJ1-1
CDR3 protein: CSVNGQMNTEAFF

D gene: TRBD1
V gene: TRBV29-1
J gene: TRBJ1-1
CDR3 protein: CSVHDRTGRPEAFF

D gene: TRBD2
V gene: TRBV5-1
J gene: TRBJ2-4
CDR3 protein: CASSPTSGVAKNIQYF

D gene: TRBD2
V gene: TRBV7-9
J gene: TRBJ2-1
CDR3 protein: CASSARRLAGDEQFF

D gene: .
V gene: TRBV5-4
J gene: TRBJ2-1
CDR3 protein: CASSPQMDEQFF

D gene: .
V gene: TRBV28
J gene: TRBJ2-1
CDR3 protein: CASPRTGGHEQFF

D gene: TRBD1
V gene: TRBV7-3
J gene: TRBJ2-1
CDR3 protein: CASSPTGANEQFF

D gene: .
V gene: TRBV30
J gene: TRBJ1-2
CDR3 protein: CAWSVLGRSGYTF

D gene: .
V gene: TRBV28
J gene: TRBJ1-2
CDR3 protein: CASSFSPSTAYTF

D gene: .
V gene: TRBV30
J gene: TRBJ1-5
CDR3 protein: CAWSVQENQPQHF

D gene: .
V gene: TRBV23-1
J gene: TRBJ1-5
CDR3 protein: CASSQIGLSPQHF

D gene: TRBD2
V gene: TRBV27
J gene: TRBJ2-7
CDR3 protein: CASSLRERYEQYF

D gene: .
V gene: TRBV7-2
J gene: TRBJ1-2
CDR3 protein: CASSLDIMVKGDGYTF

D gene: TRBD1
V gene: TRBV4-3
J gene: TRBJ2-1
CDR3 protein: CASSLDRATYNEQFF

D gene: .
V gene: TRBV2
J gene: TRBJ1-2
CDR3 protein: CASSEDSYGYTF

D gene: TRBD1
V gene: TRBV7-2
J gene: TRBJ2-1
CDR3 protein: CASSFFPGGYNEQFF